These 5 T cell receptor beta chains were all obtained from the same sample, sequenced in a study of T-cell memory formation after mild COVID-19. Each CDR3 protein gets one entry after TCRdb re-called the 5' RACE reads with MiXCR. The sample shows approximately 170,000 distinct CDR3 sequences, 13% of them seen only once. Sequenced input: PBMCs or a T cell subset sorted from them (not recorded which). The receptors derive from a man aged 18 to 30 who had mild COVID-19 (a few samples of this study predate the infection). Cell type and time point are not known.

V usage is TRBV29-1 and J usage is TRBJ2-5; D gene ambiguous. The CDR3 consists of 12 residues. Germline CDR1 is SQVTM and CDR2 is ANQGSEA. Trimming shortened V by 7 bases and J by 5 bases, and 14 bases separated the two germline ends. In nucleotides, the CDR3 is TGCAGCGCCACGAGCCCCTGGGAGACCCAGTACTTC. It is translated as CSATSPWETQYF.

The chain recombines TRBV6-5 with TRBJ2-7; 7 nucleotides line up with TRBD2. Germline V gene data show CDR1 as MNHEY and CDR2 as SVGAGI. The CDR3 consists of 16 residues. Trimming took 0 bases from V and 6 from J; bases not matched to a gene: 11. The CDR3 DNA follows: TGTGCCAGCAGTTACTCGACGCGGGGGTATGGTGGCGAGCAGTACTTC. The encoded protein is CASSYSTRGYGGEQYF.

The chain links TRBV4-1 to TRBJ1-6; weak D call: TRBD1 (5 bases). The CDR3 covers 15 residues. With 1 base removed from V and 7 bases from J, the gap between germline ends came to 11 bases. The germline gives CDR1 MGHRA, CDR2 YSYEKL. The CDR3 is CASSQGGAGNSPLHF. CDR3 coding DNA: TGCGCCAGCAGCCAAGGCGGGGCTGGCAATTCACCCCTCCACTTT.

The CDR3 coding sequence is TGTGCCACCAGTGATCCGGACAGGGGACACCACAATGAGCAGTTCTTC. Protein product: CATSDPDRGHHNEQFF. The rearrangement joins TRBV24-1 to TRBJ2-1; 9 positions agree with TRBD1. Trimming removed 3 bases from V and 5 bases from J; junction bases left unmatched: 7. CDR1 and CDR2 from the germline V gene are KGHDR and SFDVKD. The CDR3 is 16 amino acids.

In its sample, this clonotype was seen a few times. The gene calls are TRBV5-1 and TRBJ2-1; no definite D call. Germline V gene sequence: CDR1 SGHRS, CDR2 YFSETQ. The CDR3 has 14 amino acids. V lost 1 base and J 0 bases, leaving 5 bases between the germline ends. The CDR3 DNA reads TGCGCCAGCAGCTTGAGCAGCTCCTACAATGAGCAGTTCTTC. Amino acids: CASSLSSSYNEQFF. Full variable domain (outside the CDR3, taken from reference TRBV5-1 and TRBJ2-1): KAGVTQTPRYLIKTRGQQVTLSCSPISGHRSVSWYQQTPGQGLQFLFEYFSETQRNKGNFPGRFSGRQFSNSRSEMNVSTLELGDSALYLCASSLSSSYNEQFFGPGTRLTVL.